Listed below are T cell receptor beta chains from one sample, sequenced in a study of Tregs in tolerant kidney transplant recipients. Some clones are missing from TCRdb's copy, which holds only in-frame ones; the method was immunoSEQ multiplex PCR. Of approximately 98,000 clones in the sample, 90% were seen once. Sequenced here: CD4+ T cells from blood, sampled before the transplant. These receptors all stem from a human donor who received a combined kidney and bone marrow transplant. CDR3s include the opening cysteine and the closing phenylalanine or tryptophan. D genes are given only for firm matches. For some rows the clone size is stated as once, few or many, or as a class when expanded; others skip it.

CDR3nt	CDR3aa	v_gene	d_gene	abundance	j_gene
TGTGCCACCAGGACTAGCGGGGCCACAGATACGCAGTATTTT	CATRTSGATDTQYF	TRBV27	TRBD2	.	TRBJ2-3
TGTGCCAGCAGCCGTCGGTGGGGGACTAACCCAGATACGCAGTATTTT	CASSRRWGTNPDTQYF	TRBV11-2	TRBD2	.	TRBJ2-3
TGTGCCAGCAGCTTTCCCGCGGGGGGTAGGAACACCGGGGAGCTGTTTTTT	CASSFPAGGRNTGELFF	TRBV7-2	TRBD2	.	TRBJ2-2
TGTGCCAGCAGTTCCACAGGGGACCCAAAAGGGTACACTGAAGCTTTCTTT	CASSSTGDPKGYTEAFF	TRBV28	TRBD1	.	TRBJ1-1
TGTGCCAGCAGCTTGGCAGGGGTGGCGAGGAGCTACACCTTC	CASSLAGVARSYTF	TRBV5-6	.	.	TRBJ1-2
TGTGCCAGCAGCTCGGACAGGCTGAACACTGAAGCTTTCTTT	CASSSDRLNTEAFF	TRBV11-2	TRBD1	.	TRBJ1-1
TGTGCCAGCAGCTTAACTAGCGGCTACAATGAGCAGTTCTTC	CASSLTSGYNEQFF	TRBV7-9	TRBD2	.	TRBJ2-1
TGTGCGGGGGGGCCGGGCAATCAGCCCCAGCATTTT	CAGGPGNQPQHF	TRBV28	.	.	TRBJ1-5
TGTGCCAGCAGCGCCGGACTAGCGGGGAGCTCCTACGAGCAGTACTTC	CASSAGLAGSSYEQYF	TRBV5-6	TRBD2	.	TRBJ2-7
TGTGCCAGCGGGCAGGGGAATGAGCAGTTCTTC	CASGQGNEQFF	TRBV6-1	.	.	TRBJ2-1
TGTGCTAGTGGTTTCTCACCGAGCGGACAGCCAGGGGTCACAGATACGCAGTATTTT	CASGFSPSGQPGVTDTQYF	TRBV12-5	.	.	TRBJ2-3
TGTGCCAGCAGCAAATATGGGGACAGGGGAATACCCTACGAGCAGTACTTC	CASSKYGDRGIPYEQYF	TRBV21-1	.	.	TRBJ2-7
TGTGCCAGCAGCGTTGGGCGGGGGGATTCCAATGAGCAGTTCTTC	CASSVGRGDSNEQFF	TRBV7-7	TRBD2	.	TRBJ2-1
TGTGCCAGCAGCCGCGGGACTAGGGGAGGAGAGACCCAGTACTTC	CASSRGTRGGETQYF	TRBV5-4	TRBD2	once	TRBJ2-5
TGTGCCAGCAGCCAAGATCTCGGGGTAGGAGGAAACACCATATATTTT	CASSQDLGVGGNTIYF	TRBV4-2	.	.	TRBJ1-3
TGTGCCTGGACTAGACCGGGACACCGCACAGATACGCAGTATTTT	CAWTRPGHRTDTQYF	TRBV30	.	.	TRBJ2-3
TGTGCCAGCAGCAGGACAGTGAACACTGAAGCTTTCTTT	CASSRTVNTEAFF	TRBV6-5	.	once	TRBJ1-1
TGTGCCAGCAGTGAAGGGCCCACGCTAGCGGGAATCCATGAGCAGTTCTTC	CASSEGPTLAGIHEQFF	TRBV6-4	TRBD2	.	TRBJ2-1
TGTGCCAGCAGCTTGACCCGAGTGATATCCGTCCACGAGCAGTACTTC	CASSLTRVISVHEQYF	TRBV5-6	.	.	TRBJ2-7
TGCGCCAGCAGCCCGGCGGGGAACACTGAAGCTTTCTTT	CASSPAGNTEAFF	TRBV5-1	.	.	TRBJ1-1
TGTGCCAGCAGTTCGACAGGGCCCCAAGAGACCCAGTACTTC	CASSSTGPQETQYF	TRBV6-6	TRBD1	.	TRBJ2-5
TGTGCCAGCAGCCAAGACAGGAGCAACTCCTACGAGCAGTACTTC	CASSQDRSNSYEQYF	TRBV6-6	.	.	TRBJ2-7
TGTGCCAGCAGTGGCCCGGAGGTGAGCTCCTATAATTCACCCCTCCACTTT	CASSGPEVSSYNSPLHF	TRBV2	.	few	TRBJ1-6
TGTGCCAGCAGCCCGGAGGGTCGGTATGGCTACACCTTC	CASSPEGRYGYTF	TRBV7-8	.	few	TRBJ1-2
TGTGCCAGCAGTGAACAGCCGAGGGAGACCCGGTACTTC	CASSEQPRETRYF	TRBV2	.	.	TRBJ2-5
TGTGCCAGCAGTGCGGTAGCGAGAAATGAGCAGTTCTTC	CASSAVARNEQFF	TRBV6-1	.	.	TRBJ2-1
TGTGCCAGCAGCTTAGAGAGGAGGGCCGGGACAGATACGCAGTATTTT	CASSLERRAGTDTQYF	TRBV13	.	.	TRBJ2-3
TGTGCCAGCAACACCATCCTTCCCGGCGGGGGGTCCTACAATGAGCAGTTCTTC	CASNTILPGGGSYNEQFF	TRBV27	TRBD2	.	TRBJ2-1
TGTGCCAGCAGCTTGGTAACAGGGGGGAACTACAATGAGCAGTTCTTC	CASSLVTGGNYNEQFF	TRBV5-6	TRBD1	.	TRBJ2-1
TGTGCCAGCTCTCAAGGGGGGGGCGACCAGCCCCAGCATTTT	CASSQGGGDQPQHF	TRBV18	.	.	TRBJ1-5
TGCGCCAGCAAATCCGGTGGACTGGGAAACACCATATATTTT	CASKSGGLGNTIYF	TRBV10-2	.	.	TRBJ1-3
TGTGCCAGCAGCTTGGGGGGCGGGGACGTCTATGGCTACACCTTC	CASSLGGGDVYGYTF	TRBV5-4	.	.	TRBJ1-2
TGTGCCAGCGACAGGGACCATATAATCAATGAGCAGTTCTTC	CASDRDHIINEQFF	TRBV2	TRBD1	.	TRBJ2-1
TGCGCCAGCAGTGGAACGGGGTCCTACGAGCAGTACTTC	CASSGTGSYEQYF	TRBV10-1	.	.	TRBJ2-7
TGCGCCAGCAGCCAAGATCATGACACCATATATTTT	CASSQDHDTIYF	TRBV4-1	.	.	TRBJ1-3
TGTGCCAGTAGCTACCAGCGGAAAGACTATGGCTACACCTTC	CASSYQRKDYGYTF	TRBV19	.	.	TRBJ1-2
TGTGCCAGCAGTTTTCAACAGGGGTACCAAGAGACCCAGTACTTC	CASSFQQGYQETQYF	TRBV11-2	TRBD1	.	TRBJ2-5
TGTGCCAGCAGCTTCGGGGTTCTGAGTTCTTTTGTCAAAAACATTCAGTACTTC	CASSFGVLSSFVKNIQYF	TRBV11-2	.	.	TRBJ2-4
TGTGCCAGCAGCTTGTCGGGGGGTCCAGTCAATGAGCAGTTCTTC	CASSLSGGPVNEQFF	TRBV5-6	TRBD2	.	TRBJ2-1
TGTGCCTGGACTAGCGGGCCTGCTCATGAGCAGTTCTTC	CAWTSGPAHEQFF	TRBV30	TRBD2	.	TRBJ2-1
TGTGCCAGCAACCTAGCGGGAGCGGCAGGTACGCAGTATTTT	CASNLAGAAGTQYF	TRBV2	TRBD2	once	TRBJ2-3
TGTGCCAGCAGTTCAAGACAGGGGGTCGGTCAGCCCCAGCATTTT	CASSSRQGVGQPQHF	TRBV27	TRBD1	.	TRBJ1-5
TGTGCCAGCAGTGTCACAAACACTGAAGCTTTCTTT	CASSVTNTEAFF	TRBV2	.	.	TRBJ1-1
TGTGCCACCAGCAGAGGACTAGCGGGAAGCACAGATACGCAGTATTTT	CATSRGLAGSTDTQYF	TRBV15	TRBD2	.	TRBJ2-3
TGTGCCAGCAGTGAATTCAACAGCCAAGAAGAGACCCAGTACTTC	CASSEFNSQEETQYF	TRBV25-1	.	.	TRBJ2-5
TGTGCCAGCAGCTTAAGAGACAGGGAGCTCGGGGAGCTGTTTTTT	CASSLRDRELGELFF	TRBV5-6	TRBD1	.	TRBJ2-2
TGTGCCAGTCAACCCGGGACAGGACCCTACGAGCAGTACTTC	CASQPGTGPYEQYF	TRBV19	TRBD1	few	TRBJ2-7
TGTGCCAGCAGCTTAGGACTAGCGGGGGGTGAGCAGTACTTC	CASSLGLAGGEQYF	TRBV7-2	TRBD2	.	TRBJ2-7
TGCGCCAGCAGCTCTAGGACTAGCGGGGGGGCAGGAGAGCAGTTCTTC	CASSSRTSGGAGEQFF	TRBV5-1	TRBD2	.	TRBJ2-1
TGCGCCAGCAGCCAAGAAAGAGATAGCGGGGGGAAGTTCTTC	CASSQERDSGGKFF	TRBV4-1	TRBD2	.	TRBJ2-1
TGTGCCAGCAGGGTTGGTGGGACAGGACCCTGGCATTTT	CASRVGGTGPWHF	TRBV6-5	TRBD1	few	TRBJ1-5
TGTGCCAGCGTTAGGCGGGGGGGCCTGGACAATGAGCAGTTCTTC	CASVRRGGLDNEQFF	TRBV13	TRBD2	.	TRBJ2-1
TGTGCCAGCAGCTCCAGGTACCCAGATACGCAGTATTTT	CASSSRYPDTQYF	TRBV7-9	.	.	TRBJ2-3